This T cell receptor beta chain emerged from a study of cytomegalovirus exposure and HLA in healthy donors. In its sample, this clone was seen a few times. What it recognizes is unknown. The CDR3 loop spans 12 amino acids. Germline V gene data show CDR1 as MNHEY and CDR2 as SMNVEV (reference sequence). The V end lost 6 bases, the J end lost 6 bases, and 11 bases lay between the germline ends. Produced via immunoSEQ multiplex PCR; TCRdb's table is partial and in-frame only. The sample has about 98,000 clones; 70% to 90% are singletons. Study results and caveats: Subsequent analysis revealed that first-cohort TCR clusters tended to co-occur in the 95 to 150 validation repertoires. It was reportedly the case that the classifier diagnosed cytomegalovirus status with high specificity and sensitivity.

The sequenced material came from PBMCs. The chain combines TRBV27 with TRBJ1-2; D gene unclear. The source of this sequence is a woman under 40 in good health and CMV-seronegative. CDR3 region: CASRNLLNGYTF. In DNA, the CDR3 is TGTGCCAGCAGAAATCTATTGAATGGCTACACCTTC.